This T cell receptor (beta chain) was documented in a study of T cell changes during pregnancy in multiple sclerosis. This clone was seen just once. Sequenced by immunoSEQ multiplex PCR; TCRdb stores in-frame clones only, minus some. The table records about 45,000 clones, approximately 90% of them present only once. The receptor was derived from a female donor with multiple sclerosis, enrolled in a pregnancy study. The sample here was peripheral blood, taken in the first trimester of pregnancy.

CDR3 loop: CASSKGLEGLRSTNEKLFF. For the CDR3, the DNA is TGTGCCAGCAGCAAAGGGTTGGAGGGGTTACGGTCCACTAATGAAAAACTGTTTTTT. The V call is TRBV21-1, the J call TRBJ1-4. TRBV21-1 is designated a pseudogene. This CDR3 contains 19 residues.